What follows are 32 T cell receptor beta chains derived from one specimen sequenced in a study of cytotoxic CD8 clonotypes in ibrutinib-treated CLL. Assay used: immunoSEQ multiplex PCR; TCRdb lists only in-frame clones, some missing. Seen here are roughly 70,000 clones, around 81% observed once, and the top ten hold around 7.7%. The material sequenced was PBMCs, taken at disease progression, from a patient treated with ibrutinib. These receptors all stem from a human donor with chronic lymphocytic leukemia.

This chain joins TRBV6-1 and TRBJ1-6; 8 nucleotides match TRBD1. Unmatched junction bases numbered 8, after V lost 6 bases and J lost 10 bases. The CDR3 loop spans 14 amino acids. The V gene's germline CDR1 is MNHNS and CDR2 SASEGT. CDR3 DNA: TGTGCCAGCAGCTTGGACAGGGTTGGATCACCCCTCCACTTT. It encodes CASSLDRVGSPLHF.

This chain joins TRBV27 and TRBJ1-6, with 8 positions matching TRBD1. V lost 5 bases to trimming and J lost 3 bases; unmatched junction nucleotides: 3. The CDR3 consists of 15 residues. CDR1 and CDR2 (germline): MNHEY, SMNVEV (reference sequence). The CDR3, as DNA: TGTGCCAGCAGTCCCGGGACAGGCTATAATTCACCCCTCCACTTT. Its protein is CASSPGTGYNSPLHF.

V is TRBV14 and J is TRBJ1-6, with no clear D. CDR3 size: 13 residues. The germline V gene has CDR1 SGHDN and CDR2 FVKESK. V was cut by 4 bases and J by 7 bases, with 8 bases left in between. CDR3 DNA: TGTGCCAGCAGCCCGCTCCGGAATTCACCCCTCCACTTT. Translating it yields CASSPLRNSPLHF.

The CDR3 sequence: CASSLRISGPYEQYF. The CDR3 bases are TGTGCCAGCAGCTTGAGGATTAGCGGTCCCTACGAGCAGTACTTC. This rearrangement joins TRBV7-3 to TRBJ2-7; tentatively, D is TRBD2 (6 bases). The germline V and J ends were trimmed by 3 bases and 2 bases, with 14 bases remaining between them. Germline V lookup: CDR1 SGHTA, CDR2 FQGTGA. The CDR3 totals 15 residues.

V gene TRBV6-1 combines with J gene TRBJ2-2, with D perhaps matching TRBD1 (6 bases). V lost 2 bases to trimming and J lost 5 bases, with 12 bases between them. Germline V gene lookup returns CDR1 MNHNS and CDR2 SASEGT. The CDR3 is 15 amino acids. Here the CDR3 reads CASSEMGALTGELFF. The CDR3 coding sequence is TGTGCCAGCAGTGAAATGGGGGCCCTAACCGGGGAGCTGTTTTTT.

The chain uses TRBV15 and TRBJ1-2; D call uncertain. The V end was cut by 1 base, the J end by 0 bases, with 0 bases between. The CDR3 has 12 amino acids. Germline-derived CDR1 and CDR2 are LNHNV and YYDKDF (reference sequence). This CDR3 is CATSRANYGYTF. The CDR3 DNA is TGTGCCACCAGCAGAGCTAACTATGGCTACACCTTC.

The V gene is TRBV28, the J gene TRBJ2-1; the D is unclear. The germline V and J ends were trimmed by 7 bases and 0 bases, with 7 bases remaining between them. CDR3 length: 13 amino acids. The V gene's germline CDR1 is MDHEN and CDR2 SYDVKM. The DNA of the CDR3 is TGTGCCAGCAAGGAAGGCTCCTACAATGAGCAGTTCTTC. As protein: CASKEGSYNEQFF.

CDR3 DNA: TGCGCCAGCAGCTTGGGCGGGCCTTTCAATCAGCCCCAGCATTTT. It is translated as CASSLGGPFNQPQHF. J is TRBJ1-5 and V is TRBV5-1; no reliable D call. Trimming cost V 0 bases and J 3 bases, with 10 bases left between them. Per germline, CDR1 SGHRS and CDR2 YFSETQ. The CDR3 covers 15 residues.

V gene TRBV5-5 combines with J gene TRBJ2-7; weak D call: TRBD2 (6 bases). CDR1 and CDR2 (germline): SGHKS, YYEKEE (reference sequence). This CDR3 has 14 amino acids. V lost 6 bases to trimming and J lost 7 bases, with 20 bases between them. The CDR3 reads CASKLGDFLMEQYF. CDR3 DNA sequence: TGTGCCAGCAAATTGGGGGACTTCCTTATGGAGCAGTACTTC.

This clone came up a few times. CDR3 nucleotide sequence: TGTGCCAGTAGACAGGGGACTAGTAGGTACTTC. Translation gives CASRQGTSRYF. This chain connects TRBV19 to TRBJ2-5; the D gene is possibly TRBD2 (8 bases). The germline V gene encodes CDR1 LNHDA and CDR2 SQIVND (reference sequence). Trimming shortened V by 6 bases and J by 13 bases, and 15 bases separated the two germline ends. This CDR3 has 11 amino acids.

CDR3 sequence: CASSVEQGPYEQYF. The CDR3 bases are TGTGCCAGCAGCGTAGAACAGGGCCCCTACGAGCAGTACTTC. This chain connects TRBV9 to TRBJ2-7; D possibly corresponds to TRBD1 (6 bases). This CDR3 is built from 14 residues. Trimming shortened V by 0 bases and J by 2 bases, and 9 bases separated the two germline ends. CDR1 is SGDLS and CDR2 is YYNGEE in the germline V gene.

V and J are TRBV11-3 and TRBJ1-1; D call uncertain. V lost 1 base to trimming and J lost 10 bases, with 10 bases between them. Germline V CDR1 and CDR2: SGHNT, YENEEA. The CDR3 consists of 12 residues. CDR3 protein: CASSLVLQRAFF. The CDR3 DNA sequence: TGTGCCAGCAGCTTAGTCCTGCAGCGAGCTTTCTTT.

This clone was seen just once. The rearrangement links TRBV29-1 to TRBJ1-1, with D possibly being TRBD1 (5 bases). This CDR3 is 16 amino acids long. CDR1 and CDR2 from the germline V gene are SQVTM and ANQGSEA. Trimming pared 2 bases from V and 3 bases from J, leaving 19 bases between. CDR3 in amino acids: CSVEYGTRWVDTEAFF. CDR3 sequence (DNA): TGCAGCGTTGAATACGGGACCCGGTGGGTGGACACTGAAGCTTTCTTT.

The chain has TRBV7-3 and TRBJ2-1; a weak D match, TRBD2 (6 bases). Per germline, CDR1 SGHTA and CDR2 FQGTGA. V dropped 5 bases and J dropped 7 bases, with 9 bases sitting between them. CDR3 length: 12 residues. As DNA, the CDR3 is TGTGCCAGCAGCCGGGAGTGGAATGAGCAGTTCTTC. Protein product: CASSREWNEQFF.

This clone has a single count. The V and J genes are TRBV5-1 and TRBJ2-1; the D gene is possibly TRBD1 (7 bases). Germline values: CDR1 SGHRS, CDR2 YFSETQ. Trimming took off 2 bases at V and 8 bases at J, with 11 bases between the two ends. This CDR3 contains 13 residues. DNA of the CDR3: TGCGCCAGCAGCTTTCAGGGGGGTGATGAGCAGTTCTTC. Translated: CASSFQGGDEQFF.

V and J are TRBV27 and TRBJ1-5; a weak D match, TRBD1 (5 bases). The germline CDR1 and CDR2 sequences are MNHEY and SMNVEV (reference sequence). The CDR3 totals 12 residues. With 6 bases removed from V and 6 bases from J, the gap between germline ends came to 9 bases. Written as DNA, the CDR3 is TGTGCCAGCAGGGGGGTAGGTCAGCCCCAGCATTTT. It translates to CASRGVGQPQHF.

Only a few counts were recorded for this clone. The chain links TRBV30 to TRBJ2-2; 8 bases map to TRBD1. V dropped 8 bases and J dropped 8; count of bases not matched to a gene: 10. CDR1 and CDR2 from the germline V gene are GTSNPN and SVGIG (reference sequence). The CDR3 is made up of 13 amino acids. The CDR3 region is CASTGTGYGELFF. CDR3 DNA: TGTGCCAGCACCGGGACAGGATATGGGGAGCTGTTTTTT.

The chain employs TRBV7-7 and TRBJ2-5, with D possibly TRBD1 on 5 matching bases. The V gene's germline CDR1 is SSHAT and CDR2 FNYEAQ (reference sequence). The V gene lost 5 bases and the J gene lost 0 bases, with 13 bases spanning the gap. This CDR3 has 15 residues. Here the CDR3 reads CASSPAGRDQETQYF. CDR3 nucleotide sequence: TGTGCCAGCAGCCCGGCCGGCAGGGACCAAGAGACCCAGTACTTC.

There are many counts of this clone. The chain joins TRBV27 to TRBJ1-6; tentative D call: TRBD1 (6 bases). V was cut by 4 bases and J by 10 bases, with 14 bases left in between. The germline CDR1 and CDR2 sequences are MNHEY and SMNVEV (reference sequence). The CDR3 spans 14 residues. For the CDR3, the DNA is TGTGCCAGCAGTTGGTTACAGGGCGGGTCACCCCTCCACTTT. Residues: CASSWLQGGSPLHF.

V gene TRBV5-1 combines with J gene TRBJ2-1; no reliable D call. V was clipped by 0 bases and J by 5 bases, with 6 bases between them. CDR1 and CDR2 from the germline V gene are SGHRS and YFSETQ. The CDR3 has 13 amino acids. CDR3 DNA: TGCGCCAGCAGCTTGGGGCCAAACAATGAGCAGTTCTTC. It codes for CASSLGPNNEQFF. Supplemented by reference TRBV5-1 and TRBJ2-1, the full variable domain reads KAGVTQTPRYLIKTRGQQVTLSCSPISGHRSVSWYQQTPGQGLQFLFEYFSETQRNKGNFPGRFSGRQFSNSRSEMNVSTLELGDSALYLCASSLGPNNEQFFGPGTRLTVL.

The chain recombines TRBV7-9 with TRBJ2-7, with 11 bases identical to TRBD2. This CDR3 region has 17 residues. The V gene end was trimmed by 5 bases and the J gene end by 2 bases; junction bases not matched to a gene: 11. CDR1 and CDR2 (germline): SEHNR, FQNEAQ (reference sequence). The CDR3 bases are TGTGCCAGCAGCCCCGGGACTAGCGGAATAAAGACCTACGAGCAGTACTTC. As protein: CASSPGTSGIKTYEQYF.

The genes are TRBV30 and TRBJ1-6; D gene unclear. Trimming shortened V by 7 bases and J by 4 bases, and 14 bases separated the two germline ends. Germline CDR1 and CDR2: GTSNPN and SVGIG (reference sequence). The CDR3 is made up of 14 amino acids. The CDR3 loop reads CASLTQFYNSPLHF. The CDR3 coding sequence is TGTGCCTCCCTGACGCAGTTTTATAATTCACCCCTCCACTTT.

This rearrangement joins TRBV7-8 to TRBJ1-5; D is undetermined. Germline-derived CDR1 and CDR2 are SGHVS and FQNEAQ. The ends were cut back, 1 base at V and 3 bases at J, with 7 bases in the middle. This CDR3 contains 14 residues. CDR3 amino acids: CASSLGGNNQPQHF. The CDR3 bases are TGTGCCAGCAGCTTAGGTGGAAACAATCAGCCCCAGCATTTT.

The gene calls are TRBV12-5 and TRBJ2-7; TRBD2 might be the D (5 bases). V was trimmed by 5 bases and J by 8 bases, leaving 16 bases between them. The CDR3 loop spans 13 amino acids. Germline CDR1 and CDR2: LGHNT and FRNRAP. This chain's CDR3 is CASGQDFGRKQYF. For the CDR3, the DNA is TGTGCTAGTGGTCAGGACTTTGGGCGCAAGCAGTACTTC.

This chain uses TRBV11-1 with TRBJ1-3; D is unresolved. This CDR3 contains 15 residues. The V and J ends lost 5 bases and 1 base respectively, with 12 bases between them. Germline CDR1 and CDR2: SGHAT and FQDESV (reference sequence). CDR3 loop: CASSPGTISGNTIYF. CDR3 coding DNA: TGTGCCAGCAGCCCCGGCACGATTTCTGGAAACACCATATATTTT.

The chain has TRBV5-1 and TRBJ1-5; no reliable D call. CDR3 length equals 13 residues. The V and J ends lost 5 bases and 3 bases respectively, with 9 bases between them. CDR1 and CDR2 from the germline V gene are SGHRS and YFSETQ. CDR3 in amino acids: CASRVGVNQPQHF. CDR3 DNA: TGCGCCAGCAGGGTCGGGGTCAATCAGCCCCAGCATTTT.

V usage is TRBV5-1 and J usage is TRBJ2-7; D gene uncertain. Germline lookup yields CDR1 SGHRS and CDR2 YFSETQ. Between the trimmed V and J ends, which lost 0 bases and 4 bases, there was a span of 5 bases. This CDR3 is 12 amino acids long. CDR3 in DNA: TGCGCCAGCAGCTTGGATCAGTACGAGCAGTACTTC. This gives the protein CASSLDQYEQYF.

This clone has only a few counts. This rearrangement joins TRBV5-8 to TRBJ1-6; TRBD1 agrees at 8 bases. V was pared by 4 bases and J by 7 bases, with 4 bases of the junction left unmatched. This CDR3 contains 14 residues. Per the germline V gene, CDR1 is SGHTS and CDR2 is YDEGEE. CDR3 in DNA: TGTGCCAGCAGCCCGGACAGGGTAAATTCACCCCTCCACTTT. Protein product: CASSPDRVNSPLHF.

The genes are TRBV29-1 and TRBJ2-3, with D possibly matching TRBD2 (7 bases). Germline V gives CDR1 SQVTM, CDR2 ANQGSEA. The CDR3 has 12 amino acids. Trimming shortened V by 7 bases and J by 5 bases, and 13 bases separated the two germline ends. The CDR3 spells CSGRGGGDTQYF. CDR3 nucleotides: TGCAGCGGGAGGGGGGGTGGAGATACGCAGTATTTT.

V and J are TRBV6-5 and TRBJ1-5, with TRBD1 as a possible D gene (5 bases). The CDR3 spans 14 residues. V dropped 6 bases and J dropped 2 bases, with 11 bases sitting between them. Germline CDR1 reads MNHEY; CDR2 reads SVGAGI. The DNA for the CDR3 is TGTGCCAGCAGCCCCGGGGGGGGCAATCAGCCCCAGCATTTT. Its protein is CASSPGGGNQPQHF.

The sample holds a few counts of this clone. This rearrangement joins TRBV19 to TRBJ1-3; D is unresolved. Germline CDR1 is LNHDA and CDR2 is SQIVND (reference sequence). The CDR3 consists of 15 residues. V was trimmed by 9 bases and J by 0 bases, leaving 15 bases between them. The CDR3 sequence: CASSEGLSSGNTIYF. The CDR3 nucleotides read TGTGCCAGCTCCGAGGGTTTAAGCTCTGGAAACACCATATATTTT. The variable domain in full, completed from reference TRBV19 and TRBJ1-3, reads DGGITQSPKYLFRKEGQNVTLSCEQNLNHDAMYWYRQDPGQGLRLIYYSQIVNDFQKGDIAEGYSVSREKKESFPLTVTSAQKNPTAFYLCASSEGLSSGNTIYFGEGSWLTVV.

The rearrangement joins TRBV4-1 to TRBJ1-5, with TRBD1 as a possible D gene (6 bases). V was pared by 2 bases and J by 4 bases, with 9 bases between. CDR1 and CDR2 from the germline V gene are MGHRA and YSYEKL. CDR3 length: 14 amino acids. CDR3 protein: CASSQQGMNQPQHF. CDR3 sequence (DNA): TGCGCCAGCAGCCAACAGGGGATGAATCAGCCCCAGCATTTT.